The 7 T cell receptor beta chains listed next were all sequenced from one sample in a study of CD8+CD57+ T cells in acquired aplastic anemia. CD8+CD57+ cell expansion had been shown by flow cytometry in patients chosen for sequencing. Researchers used genomic DNA as the template to profile TCR beta VDJ and CDR3. One entry per CDR3 protein results from TCRdb running MiXCR on the reads. The sample records about 190,000 distinct CDR3 sequences, roughly half being singletons. The sample taken for sequencing was sorted CD4+, CD8+, or CD8+CD57+ T cells (not recorded which) from PBMCs. All receptors derive from a human donor with aplastic anemia.

In its sample, this clonotype was seen many times. V and J are TRBV20-1 and TRBJ2-1, with 15 positions matching TRBD2. Germline V gives CDR1 DFQATT, CDR2 SNEGSKA (reference sequence). This CDR3 is 16 amino acids long. Losses at the gene ends were 4 bases for V and 4 bases for J; bases not matched to a gene: 5. The CDR3 protein is CSAKQGLAGGYNEQFF. CDR3 DNA: TGCAGTGCTAAACAGGGACTAGCGGGGGGTTACAATGAGCAGTTCTTC.

Here the CDR3 DNA reads TGTGCCACACCCCCTTACGGGAGGGAGACCCAGTACTTC. Its translation is CATPPYGRETQYF. The rearrangement joins TRBV24-1 to TRBJ2-5; 7 positions match TRBD2. The germline V gene has CDR1 KGHDR and CDR2 SFDVKD. After removal of 10 bases from V and 5 bases from J, the junction contained 9 bases not matched to a gene. CDR3 size: 13 residues.

This clonotype was detected many times. J is TRBJ2-1 and V is TRBV2; 7 bases are a match to TRBD1. V gave up 6 bases and J gave up 4 bases; unmatched junction bases: 9. The CDR3 length is 15 residues. The germline CDR1 and CDR2 sequences are SNHLY and FYNNEI. CDR3 bases: TGTGCCAGCAGCCCTAGGGACAGCCTTTACAATGAGCAGTTCTTC. Protein product: CASSPRDSLYNEQFF.

V gene TRBV24-1 combines with J gene TRBJ2-3; TRBD1 matches at 9 bases. With 4 bases clipped from V and 3 bases from J, the junction kept 10 bases outside the gene matches. CDR3 length equals 17 residues. In germline, CDR1 is KGHDR, CDR2 SFDVKD. In nucleotides, the CDR3 is TGTGCCACCAGTGACACTCGGACAGGGGATGTGACAGATACGCAGTATTTT. Translating gives CATSDTRTGDVTDTQYF.

As for this clonotype: A read error may be the cause here, since a much bigger clone is one base away. No conserved phenylalanine or tryptophan is present at the end of the CDR3, so a read error is the likely explanation. CDR3 nucleotides: TGTGCCAGCAGCTTAGACGCGGGGATTAAAAACATTCAGTACCTC. Protein sequence: CASSLDAGIKNIQYL. The chain links TRBV11-1 to TRBJ2-4, with D perhaps TRBD2 (6 bases). Germline values: CDR1 SGHAT, CDR2 FQDESV (reference sequence). This CDR3 is 15 amino acids long. V shed 1 base and J shed 4 bases, with 11 bases lying between them.

The J gene is TRBJ2-5, the V gene TRBV19; 10 nucleotides agree with TRBD1. This CDR3 has 15 residues. Germline CDR1 LNHDA, CDR2 SQIVND (reference sequence). The V segment lost 5 bases and the J segment 5 bases; nucleotides outside the gene matches: 8. CDR3 nucleotides: TGTGCCAGTAGTGCGGCGACAGGGGGCCGGGAGACCCAGTACTTC. Protein product: CASSAATGGRETQYF.

V is TRBV7-8 and J is TRBJ1-1, with 9 bases that match TRBD1. CDR1 is SGHVS and CDR2 is FQNEAQ in the germline V gene. The CDR3 extends over 15 amino acids. With 7 bases clipped from V and 4 bases from J, the junction kept 10 bases outside the gene matches. The CDR3, as DNA: TGTGCCAGCACCGCCCCGAGGACAGGGGTCACTGAAGCTTTCTTT. Translated: CASTAPRTGVTEAFF. Full variable domain (remainder filled in from reference TRBV7-8 and TRBJ1-1): GAGVSQSPRYKVAKRGQDVALRCDPISGHVSLFWYQQALGQGPEFLTYFQNEAQLDKSGLPSDRFFAERPEGSVSTLKIQRTQQEDSAVYLCASTAPRTGVTEAFFGQGTRLTVV.